The 5 T cell receptor beta chains listed next were all sequenced from one sample in a study of post-analysis software for immune sequencing data. Overall study findings and caveats: A handful of TRBV segments were significantly more frequent in patients than in controls. TRBV5-6, TRBV5-1 and TRBV20-1 were among these segments.

What these receptors recognize is not known. Presence of unique molecular identifiers characterized the TCR beta cDNA libraries. TCRdb called the PCR reads again in MiXCR, with one record for every CDR3 protein. The table records about 540,000 distinct CDR3 sequences, 34% of them present only once. Specimen: blood. The origin of the receptors is a girl aged 2-17 years with multiple sclerosis.

The V call is TRBV7-3, the J call TRBJ2-5; D could derive from TRBD1 or TRBD2 (5 bases each). Gene TRBJ2-7 matches the end of the DNA better, so the J call may be wrong. CDR3 length equals 14 residues. CDR1 is SGHTA and CDR2 is FQGTGA in the germline V gene. The CDR3 protein is CASSPGRIPYEQYF. CDR3 sequence (DNA): TGTGCCAGCAGCCCGGGACGGATACCTTACGAGCAGTACTTC.

This clonotype was seen repeatedly, ten times or more. This chain uses TRBV20-1 with TRBJ2-5, with D perhaps matching TRBD1 (5 bases). The CDR3 has 13 amino acids. Trimming shortened V by 0 bases and J by 5 bases, and 10 bases separated the two germline ends. Germline-derived CDR1 and CDR2 are DFQATT and SNEGSKA (reference sequence). CDR3 loop: CSARDPGRETQYF. CDR3 sequence (DNA): TGCAGTGCTAGAGACCCAGGGCGGGAGACCCAGTACTTC.

The chain is built from TRBV5-1 and TRBJ2-7, with 11 bases identical to TRBD2. The CDR3 is 17 amino acids. CDR1 and CDR2 (germline): SGHRS, YFSETQ. V lost 3 bases and J lost 0; bases outside the gene matches: 8. The DNA of the CDR3 is TGCGCCAGCAGCTGGGGGACTAGCGGCAAAAGCTCCTACGAGCAGTACTTC. It specifies CASSWGTSGKSSYEQYF.

The chain combines TRBV5-6 with TRBJ2-1; 16 positions match TRBD2. CDR3 length equals 17 residues. With V trimmed by 3 bases and J by 6 bases, 6 bases remained unmatched. CDR1 is SGHDT, CDR2 YYEEEE, per germline. The CDR3 here is CASSSGLAGGKGNEQFF. The CDR3 DNA is TGTGCCAGCAGCTCGGGACTAGCGGGGGGGAAAGGCAATGAGCAGTTCTTC.

The chain is built from TRBV6-1 and TRBJ1-2; maybe TRBD1 (6 bases). This CDR3 comprises 14 residues. V lost 3 bases to trimming and J lost 8 bases, with 16 bases between them. The germline gives CDR1 MNHNS, CDR2 SASEGT. The CDR3 loop reads CASSESGAQGGYTF. CDR3 bases: TGTGCCAGCAGTGAGTCGGGGGCCCAGGGCGGCTACACCTTC.